A single count supports the clone carrying this TCR beta chain. Assay: immunoSEQ multiplex PCR; the TCRdb copy retains only in-frame clones and omits some. The sample records roughly 60,000 clones, just under 80% being singletons. The sample comes from a study of T cells in tumors after PD-1 blockade. About the research overall: Mean per blood sample: 113,528 templates (about 24,000-290,000), 35,000 to 45,000 unique clonotypes.

Germline V gives CDR1 SNHLY, CDR2 FYNNEI. Germline trimming cut 7 bases from V and 9 bases from J; bases unmatched to any gene: 11. The CDR3 is 14 amino acids. The material was PBMCs, obtained before anti-PD-1 treatment. The genes are TRBV2 and TRBJ2-7; 11 bases map to TRBD1. The sequence was obtained from a human donor with basal cell carcinoma. CDR3 sequence reads: CASNQLGTGGRQYF. CDR3 coding DNA: TGTGCCAGCAATCAACTGGGGACAGGGGGACGGCAGTACTTC. Looking up the rest from reference TRBV2 and TRBJ2-7 gives the full variable domain: EPEVTQTPSHQVTQMGQEVILRCVPISNHLYFYWYRQILGQKVEFLVSFYNNEISEKSEIFDDQFSVERPDGSNFTLKIRSTKLEDSAMYFCASNQLGTGGRQYFGPGTRLTVT.